The source of this T cell receptor (beta chain) is a study of shared clonotypes between healthy human individuals. Each subset's genomic DNA was shared equally among a number of immunoSEQ plates. Authors' data handling: From ImmunoSEQ came sequences covering only the junction and carrying no quality scores, so filtering differed. Repertoires were generated with immunoSEQ multiplex PCR, while TCRdb's copy carries only in-frame clones and drops some. That table furnishes V, J and clone size, whereas the DNA furnished D and trimming. The repertoire holds some 2 million clones, with 85% to 95% as singletons. V lost 2 bases and J 0 bases, leaving 13 bases between the germline ends. CDR1 and CDR2 (germline): SQVTM, ANQGSEA. This CDR3 region has 15 residues. This clone is a singleton in its sample.

The V and J genes are TRBV29-1 and TRBJ1-1, with D uncertain. The sequencing input was naive CD4+ T cells sorted from blood. The subset denotes: CD45RA+ positively selected. This receptor was taken from a man between 18 and 35 years old in good health. CDR3 sequence: CSVEPLLTMNTEAFF. The CDR3 DNA is TGCAGCGTTGAACCGTTACTGACTATGAACACTGAAGCTTTCTTT.